This TCR beta chain comes out of a study of blood T cell repertoires in COVID-19. As for the study in general: Acute and convalescent COVID-19 samples came from the United States, Italy and Spain. Nucleic acid was either cDNA or gDNA, and it came from T cells, B-cell-depleted T cells, or PBMCs.

This CDR3 is built from 14 residues. Per the germline V gene, CDR1 is SGHTA and CDR2 is FQGNSA. The germline V and J ends were trimmed by 5 bases and 0 bases, with 11 bases remaining between them. In the study's own analysis: Estimation of nucleated cell counts was performed using reference gene primer amplification. Method: immunoSEQ multiplex PCR; TCRdb's copy keeps in-frame clones and lacks some. V and J calls and clone size are as listed in that table; D and trimming were resolved from the DNA. The profile shows roughly 140,000 clones, more than 75% of them singletons. Sequenced sample: PBMCs or T cells enriched from blood (not recorded which). The chain links TRBV7-2 to TRBJ2-7; no reliable D call. This clonotype was obtained from a woman aged 25 to 39 with acute COVID-19. The CDR3 DNA is TGTGCCAGCAGCACGCCTAAGAGCTCCTACGAGCAGTACTTC. It encodes CASSTPKSSYEQYF. Together with reference TRBV7-2 and TRBJ2-7, the CDR3 gives the full variable domain: GAGVSQSPSNKVTEKGKDVELRCDPISGHTALYWYRQSLGQGLEFLIYFQGNSAPDKSGLPSDRFSAERTGGSVSTLTIQRTQQEDSAVYLCASSTPKSSYEQYFGPGTRLTVT.